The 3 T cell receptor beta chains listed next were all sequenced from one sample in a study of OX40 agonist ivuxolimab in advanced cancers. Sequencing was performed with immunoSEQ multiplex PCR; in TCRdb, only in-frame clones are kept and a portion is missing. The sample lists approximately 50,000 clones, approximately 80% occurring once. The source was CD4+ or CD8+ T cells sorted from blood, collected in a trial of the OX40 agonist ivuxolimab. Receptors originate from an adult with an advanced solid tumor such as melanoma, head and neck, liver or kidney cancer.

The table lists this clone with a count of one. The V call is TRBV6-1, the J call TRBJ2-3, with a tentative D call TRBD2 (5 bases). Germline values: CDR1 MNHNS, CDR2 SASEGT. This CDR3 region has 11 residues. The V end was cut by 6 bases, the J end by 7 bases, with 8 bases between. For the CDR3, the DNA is TGTGCCAGCAGCAGGACTTATACGCAGTATTTT. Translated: CASSRTYTQYF.

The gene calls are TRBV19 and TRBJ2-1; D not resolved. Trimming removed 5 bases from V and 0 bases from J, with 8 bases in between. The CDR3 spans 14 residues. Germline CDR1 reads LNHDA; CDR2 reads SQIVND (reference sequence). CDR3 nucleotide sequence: TGTGCCAGTAGTTCTGCCCACTCCTACAATGAGCAGTTCTTC. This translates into CASSSAHSYNEQFF.

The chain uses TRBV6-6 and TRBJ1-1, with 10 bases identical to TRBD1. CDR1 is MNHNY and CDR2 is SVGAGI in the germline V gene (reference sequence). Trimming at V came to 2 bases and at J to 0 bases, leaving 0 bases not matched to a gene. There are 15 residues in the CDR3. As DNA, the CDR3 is TGTGCCAGCAGTTACGGGACAGGGGTGAACACTGAAGCTTTCTTT. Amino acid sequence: CASSYGTGVNTEAFF.